This T cell receptor (beta chain) appears in the sequencing data of a study of blood T cell repertoires in COVID-19. In the study overall: Samples came from the United States, Italy and Spain, spanning acute and convalescent COVID-19. PBMCs, B-cell-depleted T cells, or T cells were the source of the cDNA or gDNA that made up the material.

Sequencing was performed with immunoSEQ multiplex PCR; in TCRdb, only in-frame clones are kept and a portion is missing. The sample consists of a few hundred thousand clones, approximately 88% of them appearing once. Patients from Seattle were sampled longitudinally, starting during active infection. Sequenced sample: peripheral blood. The source is a woman younger than 45 with COVID-19, enrolled during active disease.

In DNA, the CDR3 is TGCAGCGTTGATCAGGGCCCCTACGAGCAGTACTTC. Protein: CSVDQGPYEQYF. The chain recombines TRBV29-1 with TRBJ2-7; tentatively, D is TRBD1 (5 bases). CDR1 is SQVTM, CDR2 ANQGSEA, per germline. Trimming left V 3 bases short and J 2 bases short, with 8 bases between. The CDR3 has 12 amino acids.